This TCR beta chain emerged from a study of T-cell memory formation after mild COVID-19. Study as a whole: Across donors, TCR clusters were largely donor specific.

This clonotype has a handful of counts. Trimming cost V 3 bases and J 7 bases, with 3 bases left between them. The CDR3 runs to 11 residues. CDR1 and CDR2 (germline): SEHNR, FQNEAQ (reference sequence). TCRdb passed the 5' RACE reads through MiXCR, listing each CDR3 protein once. The sample contains a few hundred thousand distinct CDR3 sequences, roughly a tenth of which appear only once. The chain employs TRBV7-9 and TRBJ1-4; D remains unclear. Sequencing was done on a sample of PBMCs or a T cell subset sorted from them (not recorded which). The source of this sequence is a young man who had mild COVID-19 (a few samples of this study predate the infection). Cell type and time point are not known. The CDR3 DNA is TGTGCCAGCAGCTTGTTTGAAAAACTGTTTTTT. This sequence encodes CASSLFEKLFF.